What follows is one TCR beta chain and its context. Antigen: not known. At the end of around 11 days of culture, CD4+ T cells were isolated. The data were produced by immunoSEQ multiplex PCR, yet TCRdb's version contains in-frame clones alone and is incomplete. The sample consists of 50,000 to 70,000 clones, about 69% of them appearing once. This sample was included in a study of vaccination effects on CD4 cells after COVID-19. Per germline, CDR1 LGHDT and CDR2 YNNKEL (reference sequence). This CDR3 comprises 15 residues. J was trimmed by 6 bases and V by 1 base; bases with no gene match: 4. Sequencing was performed on CD4+ T cells from PBMCs cultured without peptide, taken before COVID-19 vaccination. This clonotype was sampled from a human donor who had a prior SARS-CoV-2 infection. This chain connects TRBV3-1 (or the pseudogene TRBV3-2) to TRBJ2-3, with 10 bases that match TRBD2. This chain's CDR3 is CASSQASGSVDTQYF. The CDR3 bases are TGTGCCAGCAGCCAAGCTAGCGGGAGTGTCGATACGCAGTATTTT.